This TCR beta chain stems from a study of molecular identifiers for immune sequencing clone quantification. Sorted inputs of roughly 17,000 to 1,100,000 cells, with 10%, 30% or 50% RNA, yielded naive CD8 libraries. TCRdb independently ran MiXCR on the PCR reads; one entry per CDR3 protein. Of roughly 300,000 distinct CDR3 sequences in the sample, 24% were seen once. This clonotype came up many times. Its target is not known. CDR1 SEHNR and CDR2 FQNEAQ come from the germline V gene (reference sequence). Unmatched junction bases numbered 9, after V lost 3 bases and J lost 3 bases. The CDR3 is 16 amino acids. Findings of the study overall: With a barcode shared among identical TCR molecules, highly expanded clone sizes could be underestimated. In naive cells, clones above 20 RNA copies held under 1% of molecules, whereas in effector cells they held over 97%.

The chain carries TRBV7-9 and TRBJ2-5; TRBD2 matches at 8 bases. Sequencing used naive CD8+ T cells from blood, with Jurkat cell RNA spiked in. Sample subset: FACS-sorted CD8+CD4-CCR7+CD45RA+ naive T cells. The sequence derives from a human donor in good health. Some libraries in this study had Jurkat cell RNA spiked in. CDR3 residues: CASSFPGTRAEETQYF. In DNA, the CDR3 is TGTGCCAGCAGCTTTCCCGGGACTAGGGCCGAAGAGACCCAGTACTTC.